A single sample is the source of the 6 T cell receptor beta chains below, sequenced in a study of cytomegalovirus exposure and HLA in healthy donors. The primer mix had 60 Vbeta and 13 Jbeta primers. Profiled with immunoSEQ multiplex PCR; TCRdb holds only in-frame clones, not every one. The table lists around 120,000 clones, around four fifths of them singletons. The sequenced material came from PBMCs. The source of these receptors is a man aged 60-69 years in good health and CMV-seropositive.

The chain carries TRBV19 and TRBJ2-1; 7 nucleotides line up with TRBD1. Per germline, CDR1 LNHDA and CDR2 SQIVND (reference sequence). Trimming cost V 7 bases and J 4 bases; bases outside gene matches: 10. The CDR3 contains 15 residues. The CDR3: CASNTPGQMYNEQFF. The DNA of the CDR3 is TGTGCCAGTAACACGCCGGGACAGATGTACAATGAGCAGTTCTTC.

The rearrangement links TRBV9 to TRBJ2-7; 9 nucleotides align to TRBD1. Germline trimming cut 3 bases from V and 6 bases from J; bases unmatched to any gene: 10. Germline V gene lookup returns CDR1 SGDLS and CDR2 YYNGEE. The CDR3 runs 15 residues. In nucleotides, the CDR3 is TGTGCCAGCAGCGCCCAACCGACAGGGGGAGGCGAGCAGTACTTC. Amino acids: CASSAQPTGGGEQYF.

This clone was seen more than once but under ten times. The genes are TRBV5-6 and TRBJ2-1; 7 bases line up with TRBD1. The germline V gene encodes CDR1 SGHDT and CDR2 YYEEEE. This CDR3 spans 14 amino acids. Trimming removed 4 bases from V and 9 bases from J; junction bases left unmatched: 10. The CDR3 DNA reads as TGTGCCAGCAGCCGACGCTCAGGGGGTAGTGAGCAGTTCTTC. This encodes CASSRRSGGSEQFF.

V and J are TRBV10-2 and TRBJ2-4; D remains ambiguous. Trimming took 4 bases from V and 8 from J, leaving 12 bases between them. Germline CDR1 WSHSY, CDR2 SAAADI. The CDR3 length is 13 residues. CDR3: CASSVDTGYIQYF. CDR3 DNA sequence: TGCGCCAGCAGTGTCGACACTGGGTACATTCAGTACTTC.

The V call is TRBV5-1, the J call TRBJ1-2, with TRBD1 identical over 10 bases. Germline CDR1 reads SGHRS; CDR2 reads YFSETQ. Trimming at V came to 3 bases and at J to 9 bases, leaving 8 bases not matched to a gene. The CDR3 is 14 residues long. CDR3 in DNA: TGCGCCAGCAGCTCATTCCGGGACAGGGGAAGCTACACCTTC. This translates into CASSSFRDRGSYTF.

J is TRBJ2-1 and V is TRBV10-2; 15 bases map to TRBD2. This CDR3 contains 17 residues. V trimming: 6 bases; J trimming: 5 bases; junction bases outside the gene matches: 8. From germline, CDR1 is WSHSY and CDR2 SAAADI. The CDR3 sequence: CASRGLAGGALHNEQFF. CDR3 DNA sequence: TGCGCCAGCAGAGGACTAGCGGGAGGGGCTCTACACAATGAGCAGTTCTTC.